These T cell receptor beta chains were read from a single sample in a study of blood T cell repertoires in COVID-19. Sequencing used immunoSEQ multiplex PCR; TCRdb keeps in-frame clones, though not all of them. The sample has about 260,000 clones, around 90% seen once; the top ten hold approximately 5.1%. Source material: peripheral blood. The receptor source for this set is a woman between 55 and 75 years old with COVID-19, enrolled during active disease. The CDR3 runs from the conserved cysteine through the conserved F or W. A D gene is named only where the DNA matches it firmly. Part of the rows lack a size; the others show once, few, many or a class for expanded clones.

clone_size cdr3_length j_call d_call v_call cdr3_nt cdr3_aa
. 15 TRBJ2-2 TRBD1 TRBV3-1/TRBV3-2 TGTGCCAGCAGCCTCGGGACAGTCAACACCGGGGAGCTGTTTTTT CASSLGTVNTGELFF
. 15 TRBJ2-4 TRBD2 TRBV27 TGTGCCAGCAGTCCCGGGACTAGCGGGAAAAACATTCAGTACTTC CASSPGTSGKNIQYF
once 16 TRBJ2-1 TRBD2 TRBV28 TGTGCCAGCACCCCCCTCGGGCGGGGGGGAAGGAATGAGCAGTTCTTC CASTPLGRGGRNEQFF
. 16 TRBJ2-1 TRBD2 TRBV5-1 TGCGCCAGCAGCTCCTCTACTAGCGGATACTACAATGAGCAGTTCTTC CASSSSTSGYYNEQFF
. 19 TRBJ2-1 TRBD2 TRBV4-1 TGCGCCAGCAGCCAAGACTTGGCGGGAGGCGTTTACCGTTCCAATGAGCAGTTCTTC CASSQDLAGGVYRSNEQFF
. 15 TRBJ2-7 TRBD1 TRBV7-9 TGTGCCAGCAGCTTAGTCGGGACAGGAGCCGCCGAGCAGTACTTC CASSLVGTGAAEQYF
. 17 TRBJ1-5 . TRBV28 TGTGCCACCCAACGTGGGGTACGGACTAATAGCAATCAGCCCCAGCATTTT CATQRGVRTNSNQPQHF
. 13 TRBJ1-5 . TRBV6-2/TRBV6-3 TGTGCCAGCAGTTACTTTTCGGGATTACCCCAGCATTTT CASSYFSGLPQHF
once 16 TRBJ2-2 . TRBV19 TGTGCCAGTAGTTTCCTAGAAGCGGCGAGCACCGGGGAGCTGTTTTTT CASSFLEAASTGELFF
. 14 TRBJ2-1 TRBD2 TRBV5-1 TGCGCCACCTCTAGCGGGAGCTCCTACAATGAGCAGTTCTTC CATSSGSSYNEQFF